These 29 T cell receptor beta chains were all obtained from the same sample, sequenced in a study of T cells of healthy individuals. TCRdb processed the 5' RACE reads anew with MiXCR; each CDR3 protein has one entry. Among around 63,000 distinct CDR3 sequences, roughly 15% were seen once, and the ten largest hold roughly 4.7%. The source is a human donor in good health.

This clonotype has more than one count but fewer than ten. The V and J genes are TRBV7-6 and TRBJ1-2; a possible D gene is TRBD1 (6 bases). Trimming removed 1 base from V and 5 bases from J, with 11 bases in between. Germline CDR1 reads SGHVS; CDR2 reads FNYEAQ. CDR3 length: 14 amino acids. The CDR3 coding sequence is TGTGCCAGCAGCTTAGAGGGGCAGGGGTATGGCTACACCTTC. It specifies CASSLEGQGYGYTF.

The V gene is TRBV6-2 or TRBV6-3, the J gene TRBJ1-6; a possible D gene is TRBD1 (5 bases). The CDR3 length is 13 residues. CDR1 is MNHEY and CDR2 is SVGEGT in the germline V gene. Between the trimmed V and J ends, which lost 5 bases and 10 bases, there was a span of 12 bases. The CDR3 DNA follows: TGTGCCAGCAGTCCTGGACAAGACTCACCCCTCCACTTT. Translation gives CASSPGQDSPLHF.

This clonotype was recorded many times. The chain uses TRBV7-3 and TRBJ2-1; the D call may be TRBD1 or TRBD2 (5 bases each). Trimming took off 4 bases at V and 5 bases at J, with 18 bases between the two ends. The CDR3 sequence is 16 residues long. Germline assignment: CDR1 SGHTA and CDR2 FQGTGA. This CDR3 reads CASSSPPGTLNNEQFF. In DNA, the CDR3 is TGTGCCAGCAGCTCGCCCCCCGGGACCCTTAACAATGAGCAGTTCTTC.

The table lists this clonotype with many counts. The chain couples TRBV20-1 to TRBJ2-7; tentatively, D is TRBD1 or TRBD2 (5 bases each). The CDR3 is 15 amino acids. Between the trimmed V and J ends, which lost 0 bases and 3 bases, there was a span of 15 bases. Germline V gene data show CDR1 as DFQATT and CDR2 as SNEGSKA (reference sequence). CDR3 sequence: CSARDGDRGGYEQYF. The CDR3 nucleotides read TGCAGTGCTAGAGATGGAGACCGGGGCGGCTACGAGCAGTACTTC.

This clonotype was observed a few times. J is TRBJ1-5 and V is TRBV7-2, with D unresolved. The CDR3 is 14 residues long. Looked up from germline, CDR1 is SGHTA and CDR2 is FQGNSA. Between the trimmed V and J ends, which lost 4 bases and 5 bases, there was a span of 12 bases. CDR3 in DNA: TGTGCCAGCAGCTCCAATTCCCCCTATCAGCCCCAGCATTTT. This gives the protein CASSSNSPYQPQHF.

The chain carries TRBV5-4 and TRBJ2-7; possible D gene TRBD2, 6 bases. Germline lookup yields CDR1 SGHNT and CDR2 YYREEE (reference sequence). V was clipped by 4 bases and J by 3 bases, with 17 bases between them. The CDR3 covers 15 residues. The CDR3 region has the DNA TGTGCCAGCAGCCAGGGACTCCCGAGGGACTACGAGCAGTACTTC. It translates to CASSQGLPRDYEQYF.

Concerning this clonotype: Its ends do not fully match the called genes, so a read error is possible. The chain uses TRBV7-2 and TRBJ1-6; 8 positions agree with TRBD1. Germline loops: CDR1 SGHTA, CDR2 FQGNSA. The CDR3 sequence is 15 residues long. The CDR3 coding sequence is TGTGCCAGCAGCTGGACGACAGGGGAGAATTCACCCCTCAACTTT. Translating gives CASSWTTGENSPLNF.

This clonotype has just a few counts. The CDR3 region has the DNA TGTGCTAGTGGTTTGGTACAGGGATGGGCACCCGGGGAGCTGTTTTTT. Translation gives CASGLVQGWAPGELFF. The gene calls are TRBV12-5 and TRBJ2-2; D possibly corresponds to TRBD1 (6 bases). Germline-derived CDR1 and CDR2 are LGHNT and FRNRAP. This CDR3 is built from 16 residues. V was pared by 0 bases and J by 6 bases, with 14 bases between. Using reference TRBV12-5 and TRBJ2-2 for the parts outside the CDR3, the full variable domain is DARVTQTPRHKVTEMGQEVTMRCQPILGHNTVFWYRQTMMQGLELLAYFRNRAPLDDSGMPKDRFSAEMPDATLATLKIQPSEPRDSAVYFCASGLVQGWAPGELFFGEGSRLTVL.

This clonotype was recorded a few times. The chain employs TRBV5-4 and TRBJ2-5; D not certain. Germline CDR1 and CDR2: SGHNT and YYREEE (reference sequence). Trimming left V 4 bases short and J 0 bases short, with 10 bases between. CDR3 length equals 14 residues. The CDR3 loop reads CASSPAAYQETQYF. In nucleotides, the CDR3 is TGTGCCAGCAGCCCCGCGGCGTACCAAGAGACCCAGTACTTC.

Many counts were recorded for this clonotype. The rearrangement uses TRBV19 and TRBJ1-1; D is unresolved. The CDR3 extends over 14 amino acids. Germline V gene data show CDR1 as LNHDA and CDR2 as SQIVND (reference sequence). V was clipped by 10 bases and J by 1 base, with 16 bases between them. For the CDR3, the DNA is TGTGCCACCCTGCCGCCCGACTCGAACACTGAAGCTTTCTTT. Its translation: CATLPPDSNTEAFF. Together with reference TRBV19 and TRBJ1-1, the CDR3 gives the full variable domain: DGGITQSPKYLFRKEGQNVTLSCEQNLNHDAMYWYRQDPGQGLRLIYYSQIVNDFQKGDIAEGYSVSREKKESFPLTVTSAQKNPTAFYLCATLPPDSNTEAFFGQGTRLTVV.

This clonotype was counted at least ten times. The J gene is TRBJ2-7, the V gene TRBV4-1; D is unresolved. This CDR3 region has 15 residues. Germline lookup yields CDR1 MGHRA and CDR2 YSYEKL. The V gene lost 1 base and the J gene lost 3 bases, with 13 bases spanning the gap. This CDR3 is CASSQVNDGGYEQYF. CDR3 in DNA: TGCGCCAGCAGCCAAGTCAATGACGGCGGCTACGAGCAGTACTTC.

This clonotype has just a few counts. The J gene is TRBJ2-4, the V gene TRBV29-1, with D perhaps matching TRBD1 or TRBD2 (5 bases each). The CDR3 consists of 12 residues. V gave up 7 bases and J gave up 6 bases, with 13 bases separating them. The germline CDR1 and CDR2 sequences are SQVTM and ANQGSEA. CDR3 bases: TGCAGCGCAGAAAGAGGGGTAAACATTCAGTACTTC. This codes for CSAERGVNIQYF. Based on the CDR3 plus reference TRBV29-1 and TRBJ2-4, the full variable domain is SAVISQKPSRDICQRGTSLTIQCQVDSQVTMMFWYRQQPGQSLTLIATANQGSEATYESGFVIDKFPISRPNLTFSTLTVSNMSPEDSSIYLCSAERGVNIQYFGAGTRLSVL.

This clonotype was observed at least ten times. The chain uses TRBV7-9 and TRBJ1-5; D is unresolved. The CDR3 has 12 amino acids. CDR1 and CDR2 (germline): SEHNR, FQNEAQ (reference sequence). V dropped 1 base and J dropped 7 bases, with 5 bases sitting between them. The CDR3 protein is CASSLGGQPQHF. The CDR3 DNA reads as TGTGCCAGCAGCTTAGGAGGACAGCCCCAGCATTTT.

CDR3 bases: TGCAGTGCTAGTATCGGTGGAGGGGGCGGCTATGGCTACACCTTC. Protein sequence: CSASIGGGGGYGYTF. The rearrangement joins TRBV20-1 to TRBJ1-2; 7 positions agree with TRBD1. CDR1 is DFQATT, CDR2 SNEGSKA, per germline (reference sequence). The trim removed 3 bases at V and 4 bases at J, leaving 11 bases unmatched. The CDR3 has 15 amino acids.

The CDR3 loop is CSAGGVQETQYF. In DNA form, the CDR3 reads TGCAGTGCTGGGGGAGTGCAAGAGACCCAGTACTTC. V is TRBV20-1 and J is TRBJ2-5, with D perhaps being TRBD1 or TRBD2 (5 bases each). There are 12 residues in the CDR3. V was trimmed by 5 bases and J by 2 bases, leaving 9 bases between them. CDR1 is DFQATT and CDR2 is SNEGSKA in the germline V gene (reference sequence).

V and J are TRBV7-3 and TRBJ2-3, with TRBD2 identical over 8 bases. Germline assignment: CDR1 SGHTA and CDR2 FQGTGA. The CDR3 runs to 15 residues. Losses at the gene ends were 4 bases for V and 0 bases for J; bases not matched to a gene: 3. CDR3 nucleotide sequence: TGTGCCAGCAGCTCCGGGGGGGCCAGCACAGATACGCAGTATTTT. This gives the protein CASSSGGASTDTQYF.

This clonotype was detected a few times. For the CDR3, the DNA is TGTGCCAGCAGCCCAAGCGGGGGGACAGATACGCAGTATTTT. It encodes CASSPSGGTDTQYF. The rearrangement joins TRBV7-8 to TRBJ2-3; 9 positions match TRBD2. V lost 5 bases and J lost 3; bases outside the gene matches: 3. The CDR3 consists of 14 residues. CDR1 and CDR2 from the germline V gene are SGHVS and FQNEAQ.

The chain recombines TRBV2 with TRBJ1-5; the D is unclear. Trimming stripped 3 bases from V and 11 bases from J, with 14 bases between. The CDR3 sequence is 13 residues long. In germline, CDR1 is SNHLY, CDR2 FYNNEI. The CDR3 is CASSEGGAETQHF. CDR3 DNA: TGTGCCAGCAGTGAGGGCGGCGCAGAGACCCAGCATTTT.

The chain has TRBV4-1 and TRBJ2-1, with TRBD2 matching 10 bases. Per germline, CDR1 MGHRA and CDR2 YSYEKL. The CDR3 has 15 residues. After removal of 3 bases from V and 5 bases from J, the junction contained 4 bases not matched to a gene. The CDR3 sequence: CASSHFGLADNEQFF. The CDR3 bases are TGCGCCAGCAGCCATTTCGGACTAGCGGACAATGAGCAGTTCTTC.

Details on this clonotype: A read error may explain this, as a much larger clone is one base away. The chain has TRBV6-5 and TRBJ2-7; 13 bases fit TRBD2. The CDR3 contains 14 residues. Germline-derived CDR1 and CDR2 are MNHEY and SVGAGI. V lost 2 bases, J lost 12 bases, and 7 bases stayed unmatched. The CDR3 reads CASSYGGLAGVRYF. Here the CDR3 DNA reads TGTGCCAGCAGTTACGGTGGACTAGCGGGAGTGCGGTACTTC.

This clonotype was observed at least ten times. The gene calls are TRBV29-1 and TRBJ1-1; D perhaps matches TRBD1 (5 bases). The length of the CDR3 is 14 residues. The ends were cut back, 6 bases at V and 1 base at J, with 15 bases in the middle. CDR1 and CDR2 (germline): SQVTM, ANQGSEA. CDR3: CSVTGEGRNTEAFF. Here the CDR3 DNA reads TGCAGCGTAACCGGTGAGGGGAGGAACACTGAAGCTTTCTTT.

This clonotype has a count of ten or more. The J gene is TRBJ1-4, the V gene TRBV12-3 or TRBV12-4; 8 bases fit TRBD1. The CDR3 is made up of 16 amino acids. The J segment lost 3 bases and the V segment lost 2 bases, leaving 5 bases of the junction unmatched. The CDR3 is CASSLRAGQANEKLFF. The CDR3, as DNA: TGTGCCAGCAGTTTACGAGCGGGACAGGCTAATGAAAAACTGTTTTTT.

This clonotype was detected ten times or more. DNA for the CDR3: TGCAGTGCCCGGGGGACTAGCGGGATCTCGTCCTACGAGCAGTACTTC. This sequence encodes CSARGTSGISSYEQYF. This sequence joins TRBV20-1 and TRBJ2-7; 13 bases line up with TRBD2. This CDR3 has 16 amino acids. Germline trimming cut 6 bases from V and 1 base from J; bases unmatched to any gene: 9. CDR1 and CDR2 (germline): DFQATT, SNEGSKA (reference sequence).

In this sample, this clonotype turned up a few times. This chain connects TRBV29-1 to TRBJ1-5; 7 bases agree with TRBD1. The CDR3 contains 17 residues. The V segment lost 3 bases and the J segment 2 bases; nucleotides outside the gene matches: 13. Germline CDR1 is SQVTM and CDR2 is ANQGSEA. The CDR3 DNA follows: TGCAGCGTTGAGTACCCACACAGGGGAGGAGGCAATCAGCCCCAGCATTTT. Protein sequence: CSVEYPHRGGGNQPQHF.

This clonotype has a handful of counts. The V gene is TRBV6-6, the J gene TRBJ2-1; tentative D call: TRBD2 (5 bases). Germline CDR1 is MNHNY and CDR2 is SVGAGI (reference sequence). Trimming removed 6 bases at V and 4 bases at J, with 19 bases between. The CDR3 has 16 residues. CDR3 DNA: TGTGCCAGCAGGGAGGTTGAGTGGCGAGGATACAATGAGCAGTTCTTC. It is translated as CASREVEWRGYNEQFF.

The chain is built from TRBV6-5 and TRBJ2-3; weak D call: TRBD2 (7 bases). Looked up from germline, CDR1 is MNHEY and CDR2 is SVGAGI. Trimming took 0 bases from V and 14 from J, leaving 15 bases between them. The CDR3 is 13 amino acids. CDR3 in DNA: TGTGCCAGCAGTTACTCGATGGGCGGGGGCAGGTATTTT. Translated, it gives CASSYSMGGGRYF.

V and J are TRBV29-1 and TRBJ1-1; D perhaps matches TRBD1 (6 bases). Germline values: CDR1 SQVTM, CDR2 ANQGSEA. The CDR3 is 12 residues long. Trimming stripped 3 bases from V and 11 bases from J, with 16 bases between. The CDR3 region is CSVDIGGRVAFF. For the CDR3, the DNA is TGCAGCGTTGACATCGGGGGCCGGGTGGCTTTCTTT.

This clonotype was counted at least ten times. The genes are TRBV5-1 and TRBJ1-6; D is possibly TRBD1 (5 bases). CDR1 is SGHRS, CDR2 YFSETQ, per germline. Trimming took 2 bases from V and 0 from J, leaving 9 bases between them. The CDR3 runs 16 residues. As DNA, the CDR3 is TGCGCCAGCAGCTTAAGACAGAGCTCCTATAATTCACCCCTCCACTTT. As protein: CASSLRQSSYNSPLHF.

The chain uses TRBV2 and TRBJ2-3; D is possibly TRBD1 or TRBD2 (5 bases each). CDR3 length equals 14 residues. V lost 8 bases and J 3 bases, leaving 15 bases between the germline ends. Germline-derived CDR1 and CDR2 are SNHLY and FYNNEI. For the CDR3, the DNA is TGTGCCAGCCAAACCCGGGGCACGACAGATACGCAGTATTTT. It encodes CASQTRGTTDTQYF.